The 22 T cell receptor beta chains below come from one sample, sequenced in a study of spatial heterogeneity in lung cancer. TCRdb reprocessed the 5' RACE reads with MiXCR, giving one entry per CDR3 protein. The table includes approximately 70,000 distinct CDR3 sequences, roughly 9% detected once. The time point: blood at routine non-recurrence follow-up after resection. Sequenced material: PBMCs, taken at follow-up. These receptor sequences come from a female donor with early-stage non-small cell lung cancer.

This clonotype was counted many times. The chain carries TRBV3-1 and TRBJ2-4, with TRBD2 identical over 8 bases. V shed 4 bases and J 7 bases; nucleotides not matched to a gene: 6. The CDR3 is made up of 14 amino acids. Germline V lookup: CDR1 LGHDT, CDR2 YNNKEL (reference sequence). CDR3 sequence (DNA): TGTGCCAGCAGCCTCGGCGGGGGGCTGAACATTCAGTACTTC. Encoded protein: CASSLGGGLNIQYF.

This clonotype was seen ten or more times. In nucleotides, the CDR3 is TGCGCCAGCAGCTTGGAGCCGGGGCCCGGGGAGCTGTTTTTT. This gives the protein CASSLEPGPGELFF. The V call is TRBV5-1, the J call TRBJ2-2, with D possibly called TRBD1 or TRBD2 (5 bases each). CDR3 length equals 14 residues. From germline, CDR1 is SGHRS and CDR2 YFSETQ. V lost 0 bases and J 6 bases, leaving 9 bases between the germline ends.

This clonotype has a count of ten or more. The CDR3 DNA reads TGTGCCAGCAGACTAGGGAATCAGCCCCAGCATTTT. This codes for CASRLGNQPQHF. This rearrangement joins TRBV27 to TRBJ1-5; D ambiguous. Trimming stripped 6 bases from V and 4 bases from J, with 7 bases between. Germline assignment: CDR1 MNHEY and CDR2 SMNVEV (reference sequence). The CDR3 is 12 residues long.

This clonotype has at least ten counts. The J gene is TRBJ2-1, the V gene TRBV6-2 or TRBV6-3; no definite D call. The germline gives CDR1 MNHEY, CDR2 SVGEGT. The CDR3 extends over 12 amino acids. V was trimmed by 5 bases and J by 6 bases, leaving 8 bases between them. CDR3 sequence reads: CASSAIRNEQFF. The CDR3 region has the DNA TGTGCCAGCAGTGCAATCCGCAATGAGCAGTTCTTC.

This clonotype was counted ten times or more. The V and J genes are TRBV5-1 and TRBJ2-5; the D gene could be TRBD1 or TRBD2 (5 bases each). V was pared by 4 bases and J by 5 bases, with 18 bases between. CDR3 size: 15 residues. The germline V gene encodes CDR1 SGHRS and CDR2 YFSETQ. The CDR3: CASSVGASRRETQYF. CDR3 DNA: TGCGCCAGCAGCGTTGGGGCTTCCCGGAGGGAGACCCAGTACTTC.

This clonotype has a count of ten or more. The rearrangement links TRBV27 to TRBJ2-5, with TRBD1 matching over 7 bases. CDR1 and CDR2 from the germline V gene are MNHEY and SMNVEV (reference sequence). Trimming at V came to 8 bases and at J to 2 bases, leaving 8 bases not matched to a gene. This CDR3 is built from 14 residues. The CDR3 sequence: CASGTTGAQETQYF. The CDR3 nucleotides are TGTGCCAGCGGCACCACAGGGGCGCAAGAGACCCAGTACTTC.

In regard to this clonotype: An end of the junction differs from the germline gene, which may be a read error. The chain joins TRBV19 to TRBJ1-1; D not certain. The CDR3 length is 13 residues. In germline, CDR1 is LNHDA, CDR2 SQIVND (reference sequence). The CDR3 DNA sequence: TGTGTCAGTAGTATAAGACAGAACACTGAAGCTTTCTTT. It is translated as CVSSIRQNTEAFF. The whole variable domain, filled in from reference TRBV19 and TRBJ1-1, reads DGGITQSPKYLFRKEGQNVTLSCEQNLNHDAMYWYRQDPGQGLRLIYYSQIVNDFQKGDIAEGYSVSREKKESFPLTVTSAQKNPTAFYLCVSSIRQNTEAFFGQGTRLTVV.

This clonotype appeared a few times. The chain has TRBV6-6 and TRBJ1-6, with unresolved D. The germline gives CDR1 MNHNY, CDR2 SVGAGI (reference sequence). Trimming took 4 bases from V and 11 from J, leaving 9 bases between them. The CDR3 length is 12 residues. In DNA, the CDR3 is TGTGCCAGCAGTTGGTCGATCACACCCCTCCACTTT. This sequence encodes CASSWSITPLHF.

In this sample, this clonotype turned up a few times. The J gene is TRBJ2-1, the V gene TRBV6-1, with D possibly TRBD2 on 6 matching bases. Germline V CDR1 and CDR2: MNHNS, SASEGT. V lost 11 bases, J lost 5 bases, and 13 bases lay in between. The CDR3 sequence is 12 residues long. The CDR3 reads CAGTGGNNEQFF. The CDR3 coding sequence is TGTGCCGGTACCGGGGGTAACAATGAGCAGTTCTTC.

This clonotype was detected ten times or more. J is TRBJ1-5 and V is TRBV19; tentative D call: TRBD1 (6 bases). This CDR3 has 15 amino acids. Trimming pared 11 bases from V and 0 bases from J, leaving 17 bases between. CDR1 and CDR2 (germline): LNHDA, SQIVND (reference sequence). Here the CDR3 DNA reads TGTGCCTACAGGGAAGTCATCTATAGCAATCAGCCCCAGCATTTT. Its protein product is CAYREVIYSNQPQHF.

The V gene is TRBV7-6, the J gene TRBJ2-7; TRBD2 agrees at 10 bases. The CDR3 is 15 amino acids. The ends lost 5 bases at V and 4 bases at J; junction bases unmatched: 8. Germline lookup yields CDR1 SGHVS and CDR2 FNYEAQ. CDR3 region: CASSPFPSGSYEQYF. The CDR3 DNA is TGTGCCAGCAGCCCGTTTCCTAGCGGGAGTTACGAGCAGTACTTC.

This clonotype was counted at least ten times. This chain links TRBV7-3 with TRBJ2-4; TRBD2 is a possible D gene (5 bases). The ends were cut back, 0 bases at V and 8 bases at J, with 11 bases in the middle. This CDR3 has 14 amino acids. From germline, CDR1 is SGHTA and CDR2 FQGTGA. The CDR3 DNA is TGTGCCAGCAGCTTAACGCGGACTGGGGACATTCAGTACTTC. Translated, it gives CASSLTRTGDIQYF.

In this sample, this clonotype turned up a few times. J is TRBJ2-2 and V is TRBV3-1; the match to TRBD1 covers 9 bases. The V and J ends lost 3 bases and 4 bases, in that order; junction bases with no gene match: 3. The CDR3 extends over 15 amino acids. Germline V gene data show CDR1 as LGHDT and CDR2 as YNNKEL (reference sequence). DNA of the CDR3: TGTGCCAGCAGCCAGACAGGGGGTAGCACCGGGGAGCTGTTTTTT. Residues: CASSQTGGSTGELFF.

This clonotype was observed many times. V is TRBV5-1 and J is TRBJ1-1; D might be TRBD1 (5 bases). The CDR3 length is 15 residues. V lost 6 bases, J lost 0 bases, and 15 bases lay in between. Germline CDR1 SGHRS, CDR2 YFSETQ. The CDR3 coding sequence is TGCGCCAGCACCCAGGCCCAGGGTGTGAACACTGAAGCTTTCTTT. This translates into CASTQAQGVNTEAFF.

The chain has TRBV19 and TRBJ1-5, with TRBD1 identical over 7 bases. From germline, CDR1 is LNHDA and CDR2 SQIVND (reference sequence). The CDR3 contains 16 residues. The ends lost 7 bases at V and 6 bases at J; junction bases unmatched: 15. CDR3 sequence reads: CASKPGVDRDTQPQHF. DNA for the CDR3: TGTGCCAGTAAACCAGGCGTCGACAGGGATACTCAGCCCCAGCATTTT.

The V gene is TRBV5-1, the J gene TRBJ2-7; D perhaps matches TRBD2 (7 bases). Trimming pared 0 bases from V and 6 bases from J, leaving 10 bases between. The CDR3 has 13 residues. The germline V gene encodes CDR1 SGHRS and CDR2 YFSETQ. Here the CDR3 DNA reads TGCGCCAGCAGCTTGGTAGGGGGGGCCGAGCAGTACTTC. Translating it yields CASSLVGGAEQYF.

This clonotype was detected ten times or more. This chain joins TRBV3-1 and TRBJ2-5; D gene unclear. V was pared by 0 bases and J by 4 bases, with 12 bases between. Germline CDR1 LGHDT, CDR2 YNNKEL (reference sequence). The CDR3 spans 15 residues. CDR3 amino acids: CASSQEVDSRETQYF. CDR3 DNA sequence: TGTGCCAGCAGCCAAGAGGTCGATAGTCGAGAGACCCAGTACTTC.

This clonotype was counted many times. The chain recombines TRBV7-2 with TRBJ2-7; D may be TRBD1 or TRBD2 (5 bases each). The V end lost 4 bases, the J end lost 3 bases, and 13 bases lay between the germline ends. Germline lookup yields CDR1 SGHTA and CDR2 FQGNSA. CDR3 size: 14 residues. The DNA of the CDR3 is TGTGCCAGCAGCTCGCCCGGGACCCACTACGAGCAGTACTTC. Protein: CASSSPGTHYEQYF. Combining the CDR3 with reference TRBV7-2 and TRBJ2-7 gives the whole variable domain GAGVSQSPSNKVTEKGKDVELRCDPISGHTALYWYRQSLGQGLEFLIYFQGNSAPDKSGLPSDRFSAERTGGSVSTLTIQRTQQEDSAVYLCASSSPGTHYEQYFGPGTRLTVT.

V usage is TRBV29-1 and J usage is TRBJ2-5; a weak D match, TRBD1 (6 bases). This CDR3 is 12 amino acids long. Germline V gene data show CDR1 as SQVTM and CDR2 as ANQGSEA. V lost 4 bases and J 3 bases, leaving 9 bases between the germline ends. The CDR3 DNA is TGCAGCGTTGTATACAGGGAAGAGACCCAGTACTTC. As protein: CSVVYREETQYF.

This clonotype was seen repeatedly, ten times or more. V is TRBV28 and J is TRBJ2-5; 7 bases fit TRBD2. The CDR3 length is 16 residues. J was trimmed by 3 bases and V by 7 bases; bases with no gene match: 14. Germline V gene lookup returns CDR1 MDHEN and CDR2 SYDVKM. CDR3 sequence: CASTPSGGDWEETQYF. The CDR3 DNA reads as TGTGCCAGCACCCCCTCTGGGGGGGACTGGGAAGAGACCCAGTACTTC.

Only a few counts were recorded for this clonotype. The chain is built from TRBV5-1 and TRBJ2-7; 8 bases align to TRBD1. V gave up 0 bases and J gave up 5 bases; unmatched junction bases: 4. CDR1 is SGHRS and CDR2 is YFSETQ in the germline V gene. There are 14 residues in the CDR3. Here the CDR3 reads CASSLGQGIDEQYF. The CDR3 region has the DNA TGCGCCAGCAGCTTGGGACAGGGGATAGACGAGCAGTACTTC.

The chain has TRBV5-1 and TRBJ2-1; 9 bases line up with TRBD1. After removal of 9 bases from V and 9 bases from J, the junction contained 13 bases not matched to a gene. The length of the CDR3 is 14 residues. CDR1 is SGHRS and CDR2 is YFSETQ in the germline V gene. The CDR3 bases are TGCGCCACCTCGGGGGACAGGGTAGTCGGTGAGCAGTTCTTC. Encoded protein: CATSGDRVVGEQFF.